This T cell receptor (beta chain) is drawn from a study of blood T cells in healthy people across ages. As regards this clonotype: Its antigen is unknown.

The study, taken as a whole, reports: Getting older went along with TCR beta diversity per million T cells dropping roughly linearly. Strong correlation was found linking TCR beta diversity to naive T cell percentage.

Sample-barcoded 5' priming and a J-beta primer mix drove a second PCR of roughly 6 to 12 cycles. Sequencing recovered at least 3 million CDR3-containing paired-end reads from each sample. One entry per CDR3 protein, called by TCRdb with MiXCR from the 5' RACE reads. The sample includes roughly 680,000 distinct CDR3 sequences, over 45% seen only once; the top ten take roughly a third. Per individual sample, total RNA of at least 5 micrograms was extracted. The CDR3 loop spans 15 amino acids. The germline V gene has CDR1 MNHEY and CDR2 SVGAGI. V dropped 5 bases and J dropped 0; count of bases not matched to a gene: 5.

This receptor was identified in a woman in her sixties or seventies in good health. Sequences were obtained from blood. V gene TRBV6-5 combines with J gene TRBJ2-7, with 9 bases identical to TRBD1. This CDR3 is CASSRTGALSYEQYF. The CDR3 coding sequence is TGTGCCAGCAGTAGGACAGGGGCCCTCTCCTACGAGCAGTACTTC.